These 27 T cell receptor beta chains originate from one sample sequenced in a study of CD8 T cells in Susac syndrome. Random hexamers were used to reverse transcribe an amount of about 0.45 to 1 ug RNA. TCRdb independently ran MiXCR on the immunoSEQ multiplex PCR reads; one entry per CDR3 protein. The sample shows around 150,000 distinct CDR3 sequences, approximately 96% of them seen only once. Material for sequencing was CD4+ T cells from PBMCs. The source of these receptors is a human donor with Susac syndrome.

V usage is TRBV14 and J usage is TRBJ2-5; TRBD1 agrees at 7 bases. The germline V gene has CDR1 SGHDN and CDR2 FVKESK. The CDR3 totals 15 residues. Trimming took 2 bases from V and 4 from J; bases not matched to a gene: 7. The CDR3 loop reads CASSQLRQGPETQYF. The CDR3 region has the DNA TGTGCCAGCAGCCAACTCCGACAGGGACCAGAGACCCAGTACTTC. Based on the CDR3 plus reference TRBV14 and TRBJ2-5, the full variable domain is EAGVTQFPSHSVIEKGQTVTLRCDPISGHDNLYWYRRVMGKEIKFLLHFVKESKQDESGMPNNRFLAERTGGTYSTLKVQPAELEDSGVYFCASSQLRQGPETQYFGPGTRLLVL.

The rearrangement links TRBV20-1 to TRBJ2-7, with 10 bases fitting TRBD2. V lost 6 bases and J lost 1; bases outside the gene matches: 9. The CDR3 sequence is 15 residues long. CDR1 and CDR2 (germline): DFQATT, SNEGSKA (reference sequence). The CDR3 loop reads CSALSPSGGSYEQYF. For the CDR3, the DNA is TGCAGTGCCCTCAGCCCTAGCGGGGGATCCTACGAGCAGTACTTC.

V and J are TRBV20-1 and TRBJ1-4; D is undetermined. V lost 1 base and J 4 bases, leaving 7 bases between the germline ends. CDR3 size: 13 residues. From germline, CDR1 is DFQATT and CDR2 SNEGSKA (reference sequence). In DNA form, the CDR3 reads TGCAGTGCTAGAGTGGTTCTTAATGAAAAACTGTTTTTT. It specifies CSARVVLNEKLFF.

The V call is TRBV9, the J call TRBJ1-3, with D hard to call. Germline-derived CDR1 and CDR2 are SGDLS and YYNGEE. Between the trimmed V and J ends, which lost 4 bases and 0 bases, there was a span of 17 bases. The CDR3 contains 17 residues. CDR3 DNA sequence: TGTGCCAGCAGCCGGGGATTGGAACACTTCTCTGGAAACACCATATATTTT. Translated: CASSRGLEHFSGNTIYF.

The chain carries TRBV24-1 and TRBJ2-1; TRBD2 matches at 14 bases. Per germline, CDR1 KGHDR and CDR2 SFDVKD. V shed 2 bases, J shed 6 bases, and the junction held 2 bases outside the gene matches. The length of the CDR3 is 16 residues. DNA of the CDR3: TGTGCCACCAGTGATTCCGGACTAGCGGGAGGCAATGAGCAGTTCTTC. Encoded protein: CATSDSGLAGGNEQFF.

The chain carries TRBV3-1 and TRBJ2-5, with 11 bases fitting TRBD2. The germline V gene has CDR1 LGHDT and CDR2 YNNKEL (reference sequence). The ends lost 5 bases at V and 3 bases at J; junction bases unmatched: 2. The CDR3 covers 14 residues. The DNA for the CDR3 is TGTGCCAGCAGCTCACTAGCGGGGGAAGAGACCCAGTACTTC. This gives the protein CASSSLAGEETQYF.

The chain employs TRBV29-1 and TRBJ1-1; D remains unclear. Trimming stripped 2 bases from V and 10 bases from J, with 14 bases between. This CDR3 contains 12 residues. Germline assignment: CDR1 SQVTM and CDR2 ANQGSEA. The CDR3, as DNA: TGCAGCGTTGAAAAGGTGGACTTTGGAGCTTTCTTT. Translation gives CSVEKVDFGAFF. Full variable domain (remainder filled in from reference TRBV29-1 and TRBJ1-1): SAVISQKPSRDICQRGTSLTIQCQVDSQVTMMFWYRQQPGQSLTLIATANQGSEATYESGFVIDKFPISRPNLTFSTLTVSNMSPEDSSIYLCSVEKVDFGAFFGQGTRLTVV.

The J gene is TRBJ1-1, the V gene TRBV2; 7 positions agree with TRBD1. The junction had 13 bases not matched to a gene; V was cut back by 8 bases and J by 10 bases. CDR3 length: 13 residues. Looked up from germline, CDR1 is SNHLY and CDR2 is FYNNEI. The CDR3 sequence is CASRQGWDFGAFF. CDR3 sequence (DNA): TGTGCCAGCCGACAGGGATGGGACTTTGGAGCTTTCTTT.

This rearrangement joins TRBV11-2 to TRBJ1-5, with 8 bases aligning to TRBD1. The length of the CDR3 is 14 residues. V shed 5 bases and J 11 bases; nucleotides not matched to a gene: 11. Germline CDR1 and CDR2: SGHAT and FQNNGV. Here the CDR3 reads CASSPTGTGQTQHF. In nucleotides, the CDR3 is TGTGCCAGCAGCCCAACCGGGACAGGTCAAACCCAGCATTTT.

The genes are TRBV29-1 and TRBJ1-1, with 10 bases identical to TRBD1. V lost 6 bases, J lost 8 bases, and 3 bases stayed unmatched. CDR3 length: 11 residues. The germline V gene encodes CDR1 SQVTM and CDR2 ANQGSEA. The CDR3: CSVTGGHEAFF. CDR3 bases: TGCAGCGTGACAGGGGGCCACGAAGCTTTCTTT.

The J gene is TRBJ2-7, the V gene TRBV29-1, with 11 bases lining up with TRBD1. Germline CDR1 is SQVTM and CDR2 is ANQGSEA. V lost 4 bases, J lost 9 bases, and 2 bases stayed unmatched. The CDR3 loop spans 11 amino acids. CDR3 protein: CSVAGQGAQYF. The CDR3 region has the DNA TGCAGCGTTGCCGGACAGGGGGCGCAGTACTTC.

The chain couples TRBV7-9 to TRBJ1-6; tentatively, D is TRBD1 (5 bases). CDR1 is SEHNR and CDR2 is FQNEAQ in the germline V gene (reference sequence). Trimming removed 2 bases from V and 10 bases from J, with 12 bases in between. This CDR3 has 14 amino acids. CDR3 loop: CASSLNLRESPLHF. The CDR3 DNA reads TGTGCCAGCAGCTTAAACCTCAGGGAATCACCCCTCCACTTT.

This clonotype has just one count. Written as DNA, the CDR3 is TGCAGCGTTGGACCGACTACTAACTATGGCTACACCTTC. It translates to CSVGPTTNYGYTF. The chain has TRBV29-1 and TRBJ1-2; D unclear. V shed 4 bases and J shed 0 bases, with 9 bases lying between them. Germline CDR1 SQVTM, CDR2 ANQGSEA. The CDR3 totals 13 residues.

The chain employs TRBV20-1 and TRBJ2-5; 9 bases agree with TRBD2. There are 15 residues in the CDR3. The germline gives CDR1 DFQATT, CDR2 SNEGSKA (reference sequence). Trimming at V came to 3 bases and at J to 4 bases, leaving 9 bases not matched to a gene. For the CDR3, the DNA is TGCAGTGCTAGGGGGCGGGGGGGCCTTCGAGAGACCCAGTACTTC. Protein product: CSARGRGGLRETQYF.

This clonotype was found once. The chain is built from TRBV4-1 and TRBJ1-1, with unresolved D. The germline V gene has CDR1 MGHRA and CDR2 YSYEKL. CDR3 length equals 16 residues. Trimming took 4 bases from V and 0 from J, leaving 15 bases between them. The CDR3 DNA is TGCGCCAGCAGCCGGCGGGCGGGAGGGCTGAACACTGAAGCTTTCTTT. Its translation is CASSRRAGGLNTEAFF.

The chain joins TRBV18 to TRBJ2-5; the D is unclear. V lost 6 bases and J 4 bases, leaving 12 bases between the germline ends. CDR3 length: 13 amino acids. Germline CDR1 KGHSH, CDR2 LQKENI. The CDR3 loop reads CASSPGTVETQYF. In DNA form, the CDR3 reads TGTGCCAGCTCCCCAGGAACGGTAGAGACCCAGTACTTC.

This sequence joins TRBV6-4 and TRBJ2-1, with no clear D. Germline-derived CDR1 and CDR2 are MRHNA and SNTAGT. Trimming cost V 3 bases and J 8 bases, with 11 bases left between them. The CDR3 runs 13 residues. CDR3 residues: CASSEGMGYEQFF. CDR3 nucleotides: TGTGCCAGCAGTGAAGGTATGGGCTATGAGCAGTTCTTC.

The chain recombines TRBV27 with TRBJ1-5; D is uncertain. The CDR3 is made up of 14 amino acids. CDR1 and CDR2 from the germline V gene are MNHEY and SMNVEV (reference sequence). V was cut by 4 bases and J by 4 bases, with 11 bases left in between. The CDR3 spells CASSSRMGNQPQHF. CDR3 sequence (DNA): TGTGCCAGCAGTTCCCGGATGGGTAATCAGCCCCAGCATTTT.

This clonotype was observed a single time. The rearrangement uses TRBV29-1 and TRBJ2-7, with D perhaps matching TRBD2 (6 bases). Germline CDR1 is SQVTM and CDR2 is ANQGSEA. Trimming pared 3 bases from V and 3 bases from J, leaving 9 bases between. The CDR3 is 12 amino acids. CDR3 nucleotide sequence: TGCAGCGTTGACGTCGGGGGCTACGAGCAGTACTTC. Its translation is CSVDVGGYEQYF.

The chain couples TRBV21-1 to TRBJ1-5; the table's D gene call, TRBD1, was not cross checked with the DNA. TRBV21-1 corresponds to a pseudogene. The CDR3 is made up of 12 amino acids. CDR3 bases: TGTGCCAGCAGCAAAAGGGGAAAGCCCCAGCATTTT. Translating gives CASSKRGKPQHF.

The chain uses TRBV29-1 and TRBJ2-3; TRBD2 aligns across 7 bases. The trim removed 1 base at V and 6 bases at J, leaving 10 bases unmatched. This CDR3 has 15 amino acids. Per the germline V gene, CDR1 is SQVTM and CDR2 is ANQGSEA. The CDR3 region is CSVEGWAGVLDTQYF. CDR3 coding DNA: TGCAGCGTTGAAGGTTGGGCGGGAGTGCTGGATACGCAGTATTTT.

This sequence joins TRBV12-3 or TRBV12-4 and TRBJ2-1; TRBD1 is a possible D gene (6 bases). V was shortened by 3 bases and J by 0 bases, with 9 bases between the two germline ends. This CDR3 spans 15 amino acids. CDR3 in amino acids: CASSLRGSSYNEQFF. The CDR3 coding sequence is TGTGCCAGCAGTTTGAGGGGGAGCTCCTACAATGAGCAGTTCTTC.

The table lists this clonotype with a count of one. The chain is built from TRBV11-2 and TRBJ2-1; TRBD1 matches at 9 bases. The CDR3 contains 15 residues. Germline V gene sequence: CDR1 SGHAT, CDR2 FQNNGV. V shed 3 bases, J shed 7 bases, and the junction held 7 bases outside the gene matches. CDR3 in DNA: TGTGCCAGCAGCTTCCCACAGGGGGCTGGTAATGAGCAGTTCTTC. Protein sequence: CASSFPQGAGNEQFF.

This chain connects TRBV5-1 to TRBJ1-5; 11 positions agree with TRBD1. The CDR3 totals 16 residues. Losses at the gene ends were 4 bases for V and 3 bases for J; bases not matched to a gene: 6. Germline V gives CDR1 SGHRS, CDR2 YFSETQ. The CDR3 DNA sequence: TGCGCCAGCAGCCCAGGACAGGGGGCCCCCAATCAGCCCCAGCATTTT. Translated, it gives CASSPGQGAPNQPQHF.

The V and J genes are TRBV12-3 or TRBV12-4 and TRBJ2-5, with TRBD2 identical over 11 bases. V was clipped by 3 bases and J by 6 bases; unmatched bases: 6. This CDR3 has 15 residues. The CDR3 DNA reads as TGTGCCAGCAGTTTCGTTAGCGGGAGGGCGAAGACCCAGTACTTC. Residues: CASSFVSGRAKTQYF.

This chain joins TRBV20-1 and TRBJ2-3; TRBD2 matches 9 bases. This CDR3 spans 15 amino acids. The junction had 7 bases not matched to a gene; V was cut back by 1 base and J by 5 bases. Germline-derived CDR1 and CDR2 are DFQATT and SNEGSKA (reference sequence). The CDR3 region is CSARVVAGAQDTQYF. The DNA for the CDR3 is TGCAGTGCTAGAGTTGTAGCGGGAGCCCAAGATACGCAGTATTTT.

The V gene is TRBV5-1, the J gene TRBJ1-1, with 7 bases matching TRBD1. Germline values: CDR1 SGHRS, CDR2 YFSETQ. The CDR3 is 16 residues long. With 4 bases clipped from V and 1 base from J, the junction kept 10 bases outside the gene matches. The DNA for the CDR3 is TGCGCCAGCAGCCCGCACGCCCAGGGGGGGAACACTGAAGCTTTCTTT. Translation gives CASSPHAQGGNTEAFF.